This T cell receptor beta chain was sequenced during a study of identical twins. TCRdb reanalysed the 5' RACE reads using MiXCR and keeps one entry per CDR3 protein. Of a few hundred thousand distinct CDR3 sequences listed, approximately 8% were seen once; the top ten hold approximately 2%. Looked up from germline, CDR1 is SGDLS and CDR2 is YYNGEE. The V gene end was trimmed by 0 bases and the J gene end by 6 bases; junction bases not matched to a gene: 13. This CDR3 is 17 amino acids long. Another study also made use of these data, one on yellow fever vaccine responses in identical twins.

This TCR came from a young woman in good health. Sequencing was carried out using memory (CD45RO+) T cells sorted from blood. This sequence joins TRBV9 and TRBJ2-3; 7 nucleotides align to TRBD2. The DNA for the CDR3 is TGTGCCAGCAGCGTAGGAGTGGGAGGGGCCCCGGGGGATACGCAGTATTTT. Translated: CASSVGVGGAPGDTQYF.